These 25 T cell receptor beta chains were all obtained from the same sample, sequenced in a study of T cells expressing NK-cell markers (dated by TCRdb to the early 2020s). Library method: 5' RACE. Sequenced on an Illumina HiSeq 2000. After the reads were reprocessed by TCRdb, one entry was made per CDR3 protein sequence, with no DNA. This specimen's table enumerates about 180,000 distinct CDR3 sequences. Around 20% of the sample belongs to the ten largest clones. The specimen sequenced was blood T cells: a sorted CD56 or NKG2C T cell subset, CD4+ or CD8+ T cells, or bulk PBMC T cells (not recorded which). These receptors were taken from a man aged 18-75 years in good health.

This sequence joins TRBV19 and TRBJ2-4; without DNA, the TCRdb call of TRBD1 cannot be checked. Looked up from germline, CDR1 is LNHDA and CDR2 is SQIVND (reference sequence). The CDR3 runs 12 residues. This CDR3 reads CASSPGWEVEYF.

The V and J genes are TRBV7-9 and TRBJ2-3. Per the germline V gene, CDR1 is SEHNR and CDR2 is FQNEAQ (reference sequence). The CDR3 is 12 amino acids. The CDR3 region is CASFEGLDTQYF.

This chain links TRBV30 with TRBJ1-5. The length of the CDR3 is 12 residues. Germline CDR1 and CDR2: GTSNPN and SVGIG (reference sequence). The CDR3 sequence is CAWETGNQPQHF.

V is TRBV5-6 and J is TRBJ1-1; TCRdb returns TRBD1, unconfirmable since there is no DNA. Germline values: CDR1 SGHDT, CDR2 YYEEEE. There are 14 residues in the CDR3. The CDR3 is CASSLVDRVPEAFF. Drawing the rest from reference TRBV5-6 and TRBJ1-1, the complete variable domain is DAGVTQSPTHLIKTRGQQVTLRCSPKSGHDTVSWYQQALGQGPQFIFQYYEEEERQRGNFPDRFSGHQFPNYSSELNVNALLLGDSALYLCASSLVDRVPEAFFGQGTRLTVV.

The rearrangement uses TRBV27 and TRBJ1-1; as DNA is missing, the TRBD1 call by TCRdb cannot be tested. CDR1 and CDR2 (germline): MNHEY, SMNVEV (reference sequence). The CDR3 spans 15 residues. This CDR3 is CASKDWRQGSTEAFF.

V usage is TRBV24-1 and J usage is TRBJ2-1; the D call of TRBD2 rests on TCRdb alone, since no DNA is present to check it. This CDR3 is built from 16 residues. CDR1 is KGHDR, CDR2 SFDVKD, per germline. CDR3 region: CATSDQTSPPYNEQFF.

The chain employs TRBV5-6 and TRBJ2-1; the D call of TRBD2 rests on TCRdb alone, since no DNA is present to check it. The CDR3 loop spans 16 amino acids. Germline V gives CDR1 SGHDT, CDR2 YYEEEE. The CDR3 spells CASSLVTSGAYNEQFF.

This chain joins TRBV12-3 or TRBV12-4 and TRBJ1-3. The CDR3 runs 14 residues. The CDR3 loop is CASRPGPLGNTIYF.

This rearrangement joins TRBV7-2 to TRBJ2-5; no DNA is available, so the TRBD1 call from TCRdb remains unchecked. CDR3 length: 13 residues. From germline, CDR1 is SGHTA and CDR2 FQGNSA. CDR3 sequence reads: CASSRITRETQYF.

The chain couples TRBV7-2 to TRBJ2-7; with no DNA, the TCRdb D assignment of TRBD1 cannot be verified. CDR3 length: 15 residues. Germline CDR1 SGHTA, CDR2 FQGNSA. The CDR3 loop is CASSVWTGGPYEQYF.

This sequence joins TRBV12-3 or TRBV12-4 and TRBJ2-7. This CDR3 has 15 amino acids. The CDR3 sequence is CASSLGQASSYEQYF.

The rearrangement links TRBV20-1 to TRBJ2-5; TCRdb gives TRBD2 as the D gene, but with no DNA this cannot be confirmed. Germline V lookup: CDR1 DFQATT, CDR2 SNEGSKA (reference sequence). CDR3 length: 18 amino acids. The CDR3 sequence is CSAAPYLAGGREKETQYF.

This chain connects TRBV6-1 to TRBJ2-3; the D gene TCRdb calls, TRBD1, cannot be checked with no DNA. CDR3 length: 16 amino acids. Germline CDR1 and CDR2: MNHNS and SASEGT. This CDR3 reads CASSRDRPRSTDTQYF.

V and J are TRBV4-1 and TRBJ1-5; no DNA is available, so the TRBD1 call from TCRdb remains unchecked. Germline assignment: CDR1 MGHRA and CDR2 YSYEKL. This CDR3 comprises 17 residues. CDR3 in amino acids: CASSQDGTGHSNQPQHF.

The V call is TRBV24-1, the J call TRBJ1-5; the D call from TCRdb, TRBD1, cannot be confirmed without DNA. CDR3 size: 15 residues. Germline V gives CDR1 KGHDR, CDR2 SFDVKD. CDR3 region: CATSEGQGGNQPQHF.

This chain links TRBV24-1 with TRBJ2-2. Germline V CDR1 and CDR2: KGHDR, SFDVKD. The CDR3 is 14 amino acids. The CDR3: CATSDLQHTGELFF.

This rearrangement joins TRBV6-5 to TRBJ2-1; TCRdb lists TRBD2, though no DNA is available to test this call. From germline, CDR1 is MNHEY and CDR2 SVGAGI. This CDR3 region has 15 residues. The CDR3 sequence: CASSPAGTSYNEQFF.

V is TRBV3-1 and J is TRBJ2-7; TCRdb designates TRBD2, a call that cannot be tested without DNA. Germline V gene sequence: CDR1 LGHDT, CDR2 YNNKEL (reference sequence). The CDR3 is made up of 16 amino acids. CDR3 sequence reads: CASSHLPAEPSYEQYF.

The chain employs TRBV4-1 and TRBJ2-1. This CDR3 has 13 amino acids. Germline V gives CDR1 MGHRA, CDR2 YSYEKL. The CDR3 loop is CASSQGFDVEQFF.

The chain has TRBV9 and TRBJ2-3. This CDR3 contains 14 residues. Germline CDR1 is SGDLS and CDR2 is YYNGEE. CDR3 in amino acids: CASSPEEYPDTQYF.

The V gene is TRBV20-1, the J gene TRBJ1-2. The CDR3 consists of 13 residues. Germline CDR1 reads DFQATT; CDR2 reads SNEGSKA (reference sequence). The CDR3 is CSASTYSFYGYTF.

The CDR3 region is CARFKGTGEVLQETQYF. This chain connects TRBV25-1 to TRBJ2-5; absent DNA, TCRdb's TRBD1 call cannot be checked. CDR3 length: 17 amino acids. CDR1 and CDR2 (germline): MGHDK, SYGVNS. Using reference TRBV25-1 and TRBJ2-5 for the parts outside the CDR3, the full variable domain is EADIYQTPRYLVIGTGKKITLECSQTMGHDKMYWYQQDPGMELHLIHYSYGVNSTEKGDLSSESTVSRIRTEHFPLTLESARPSHTSQYLCARFKGTGEVLQETQYFGPGTRLLVL.

This rearrangement joins TRBV9 to TRBJ1-1; the D call from TCRdb, TRBD1, cannot be confirmed without DNA. Germline values: CDR1 SGDLS, CDR2 YYNGEE. This CDR3 is built from 14 residues. The CDR3 region is CASGTFGANTEAFF.

The gene calls are TRBV3-1 and TRBJ2-5; the D call from TCRdb, TRBD1, cannot be confirmed without DNA. Germline V lookup: CDR1 LGHDT, CDR2 YNNKEL (reference sequence). The CDR3 loop spans 13 amino acids. The CDR3 loop is CASSQAGVQTQYF.

This rearrangement joins TRBV2 to TRBJ2-3; without DNA, the TCRdb call of TRBD1 cannot be checked. The CDR3 runs 17 residues. Germline V gene data show CDR1 as SNHLY and CDR2 as FYNNEI. CDR3 residues: CASSAVLGQGPHYTQYF.